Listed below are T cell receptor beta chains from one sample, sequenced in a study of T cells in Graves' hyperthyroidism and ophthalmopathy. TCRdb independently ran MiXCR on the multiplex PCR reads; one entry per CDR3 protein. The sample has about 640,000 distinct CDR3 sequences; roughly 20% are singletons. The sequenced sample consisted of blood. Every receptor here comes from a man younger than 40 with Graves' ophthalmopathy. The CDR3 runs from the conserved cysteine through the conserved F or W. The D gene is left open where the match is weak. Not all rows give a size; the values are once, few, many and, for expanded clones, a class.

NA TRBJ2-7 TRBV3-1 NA TGTGCCAGCAGCCCCCAGGGACTGCAAGGGAACTACGAGCAGTACTTC CASSPQGLQGNYEQYF
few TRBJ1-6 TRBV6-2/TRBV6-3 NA NA CASSSSPSLLSGHSPLHF
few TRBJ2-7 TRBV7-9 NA TGTGCCAGCAGCTTAGTTGGCGTGGGGAGCTCCTACGAGCAGTACTTC CASSLVGVGSSYEQYF
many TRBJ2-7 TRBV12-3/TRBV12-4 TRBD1 TGTGCCAGCAGTCGGACAGGTAGTGTGCCCGAGCAGTACTTC CASSRTGSVPEQYF
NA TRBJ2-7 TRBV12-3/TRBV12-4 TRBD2 TGTGCCAGCAGCCTCGGACTAGCGGGAACCCACGAGCAGTACTTC CASSLGLAGTHEQYF
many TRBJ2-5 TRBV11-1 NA TGTGCCAGCACCCGACAGGTCCAAGAGACCCAGTACTTC CASTRQVQETQYF
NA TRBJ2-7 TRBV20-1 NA TGCAGTGCCCAACCTACTAGATCTGGGCAGTACTTC CSAQPTRSGQYF
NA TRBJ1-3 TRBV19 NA TGTGCCAGTAGCACCTCCGGCGGACTCGGCACCATATATTTT CASSTSGGLGTIYF
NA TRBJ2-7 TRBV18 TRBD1 TGTGCCAGCTCACCAGGGGCACAGGGGGGCCTCTACGAGCAGTACTTC CASSPGAQGGLYEQYF
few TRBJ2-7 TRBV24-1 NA TGTGCCACCAGTCCCTACGAGCAGTACTTC CATSPYEQYF
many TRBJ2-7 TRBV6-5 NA TGTGCCAGCAGTTACGGTTGGGAGCAGTACTTC CASSYGWEQYF
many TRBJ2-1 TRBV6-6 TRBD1 TGTGCCAGCAGTTACTTCGGGACAGGGGACAATGAGCAGTTCTTC CASSYFGTGDNEQFF
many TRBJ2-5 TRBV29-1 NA TGCAGCGTTGGGGGAGAAGAGACCCAGTACTTC CSVGGEETQYF
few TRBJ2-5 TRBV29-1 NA TGCAGCGTTGATGAGACCCAGTACTTC CSVDETQYF
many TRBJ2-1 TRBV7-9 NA TGTGCCAGCAGCTACGGCGGAGGGATATACAATGAGCAGTTCTTC CASSYGGGIYNEQFF
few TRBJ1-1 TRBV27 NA TGTGCCAGCAGTTTTGGCTCCATGAACACTGAAGCTTTCTTT CASSFGSMNTEAFF
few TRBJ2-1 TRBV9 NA TGTGCCAGCAGCGCCCTTTCCGGGTATGAGCAGTTCTTC CASSALSGYEQFF
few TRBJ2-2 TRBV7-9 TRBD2 TGTGCCAGCAGCTTAGGAACGTCTAGCGGGAGGCTCGGCGGGGAGCTGTTTTTT CASSLGTSSGRLGGELFF
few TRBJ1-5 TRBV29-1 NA TGCAGGCCCGGGGGCGCGGGTCAGCCCCAGCATTTT CRPGGAGQPQHF
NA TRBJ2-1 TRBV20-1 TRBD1 TGCAGTGCTAGTCACCCAGGGGGATCGAATGAGCAGTTCTTC CSASHPGGSNEQFF
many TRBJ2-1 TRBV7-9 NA TGTGCCAGCAGCTTATACGAGAGCTCCCACAATGAGCAGTTCTTC CASSLYESSHNEQFF
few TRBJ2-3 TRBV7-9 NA TGTGCCAGCACCTTATACTTAGTAGGGACCACAGATACGCAGTATTTT CASTLYLVGTTDTQYF
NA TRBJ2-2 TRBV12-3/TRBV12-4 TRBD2 TGTGCCAGCAGTCCAAAGCGGGACCCGAGAGGCGGGGAGCTGTTTTTT CASSPKRDPRGGELFF
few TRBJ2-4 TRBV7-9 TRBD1 TGTGCCAGCAGCTTGGCGAGGACAGGGGAAAACATTCAGTACTTC CASSLARTGENIQYF
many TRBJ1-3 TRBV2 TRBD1 TGTGCCAGCAGTTGGACAGGCGGATTCTCTGGAAACACCATATATTTT CASSWTGGFSGNTIYF
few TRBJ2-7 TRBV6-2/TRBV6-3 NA TGTGCCAGCAGTTACTCGCCGGGGTGGGGCGGCTTCTACGAGCAGTACTTC CASSYSPGWGGFYEQYF
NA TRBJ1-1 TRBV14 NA TGTGCCAGCAGCCGGGGCGGGGGGATCAACACTGAAGCTTTCTTT CASSRGGGINTEAFF
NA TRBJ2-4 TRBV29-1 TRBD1 TGCAGCGTTGAATCGGGACAGGGAGGCGCCATTCAGTACTTC CSVESGQGGAIQYF
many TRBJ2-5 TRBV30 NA TGTGCCTGGAGTGTTGGAGGGAGAGAGACCCAGTACTTC CAWSVGGRETQYF
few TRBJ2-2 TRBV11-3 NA TGTGCCAGCAGCTCCACTCACCTTGGGGAGACCGGGGAGCTGTTTTTT CASSSTHLGETGELFF
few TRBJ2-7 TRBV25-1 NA TGTGCCAGCAGCCCCGAAGGCGTTACCTACGAGCAGTACTTC CASSPEGVTYEQYF
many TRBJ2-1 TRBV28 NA TGTGCCAGCAGTTCACGGCGGAGGGCCTACAATGAGCAGTTCTTC CASSSRRRAYNEQFF
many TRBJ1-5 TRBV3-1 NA TGTGCCAGCAGCCAACCATCCCATAGCAATCAGCCCCAGCATTTT CASSQPSHSNQPQHF
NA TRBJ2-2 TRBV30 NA TGTGCCCTCGACAGGCTGAACACCGGGGAGCTGTTTTTT CALDRLNTGELFF
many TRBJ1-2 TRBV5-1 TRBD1 TGTGCCAGCAGCTCTGACAGGGGGAACTATGGCTACACCTTC CASSSDRGNYGYTF
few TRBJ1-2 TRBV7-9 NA TGTGCCAGCAGCTTAAAAGTCGAACAATATGGCTACACCTTC CASSLKVEQYGYTF
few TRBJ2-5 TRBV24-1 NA TGTGCCACCAGTGATTTTTCTGGGGAAGAGACCCAGTACTTC CATSDFSGEETQYF
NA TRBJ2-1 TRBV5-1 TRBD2 TGCGCCAGCGGGGTCGGGCTAGCGGGTTACAATGAGCAGTTCTTC CASGVGLAGYNEQFF
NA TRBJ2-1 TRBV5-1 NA TGCGCCAGCAGCTTGGAGGGGGGGCAGGATGAGCAGTTCTTC CASSLEGGQDEQFF
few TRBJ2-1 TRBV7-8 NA TGTGCCAGCAGCCTAAGCGGAAGGGCTCCTGAGCAGTTCTTC CASSLSGRAPEQFF